The 15 T cell receptor beta chains in this list originate from one sample, sequenced in a study of metastatic and nonmetastatic thyroid tumors (dated by TCRdb to about 2020). No treatment had been received by any patient before thyroid surgery. Libraries were built with PCR. Instrument used: Illumina HiSeq 4000. TCRdb cleaned the public reads at Q25 with fastp, built clones with MiXCR and kept in-frame beta chains. The sample contains some 83,000 clones, about 12% of them found a single time. The ten largest account for around 9% of the sample. Sequenced input: tumor tissue. These TCRs come from a female donor with papillary thyroid cancer or a benign thyroid nodule (not recorded which). Some clones in this sample may be carry-over from other donors' samples.

Note on this clone: A much larger clone differs from this one at a single base, so this may be a read error. The V gene is TRBV20-1, the J gene TRBJ2-3; a possible D gene is TRBD1 (6 bases). Germline values: CDR1 DFQATT, CDR2 SNEGSKA (reference sequence). V lost 1 base to trimming and J lost 5 bases, with 19 bases between them. The CDR3 length is 16 residues. CDR3 residues: CSARASSGQHEDTQYF. The CDR3 DNA reads TGCAGTGCTAGAGCCTCCTCTGGACAGCATGAAGATACGCAGTATTTT.

A word on this clone: This may be a read error: a much more frequent sequence differs by one nucleotide. J is TRBJ1-3 and V is TRBV19; no firm D call. Germline CDR1 is LNHDA and CDR2 is SQIVND (reference sequence). Trimming took off 1 base at V and 4 bases at J, with 8 bases between the two ends. The CDR3 covers 14 residues. The CDR3 DNA reads as TGTGCCAGTAGTATAGGACACTACGGAAACACCATATATTTT. Encoded protein: CASSIGHYGNTIYF.

This clone occurred a few times. A much larger clone differs by one base, so this may be a read error. This chain links TRBV24-1 with TRBJ2-1; TRBD1 aligns across 10 bases. V trimming: 4 bases; J trimming: 3 bases; junction bases outside the gene matches: 8. Germline assignment: CDR1 KGHDR and CDR2 SFDVKD. This CDR3 is built from 17 residues. Here the CDR3 reads CATSEPGTGDFYNEQFF. The CDR3 region has the DNA TGTGCCACCAGTGAACCTGGGACAGGGGACTTCTACAATGAGCAGTTCTTC.

This clone was counted many times. This chain links TRBV5-1 with TRBJ2-7, with 10 bases aligning to TRBD1. CDR3 length: 15 residues. J lost 5 bases, V lost 0 bases, and 5 bases had no gene match. The germline gives CDR1 SGHRS, CDR2 YFSETQ. The CDR3 DNA sequence: TGCGCCAGCAGCTTGGCGGTAGGACAGGGGGACGAGCAGTACTTC. This sequence encodes CASSLAVGQGDEQYF.

The chain employs TRBV20-1 and TRBJ2-3, with a tentative D call TRBD1 (6 bases). V lost 5 bases to trimming and J lost 4 bases, with 13 bases between them. Germline CDR1 DFQATT, CDR2 SNEGSKA (reference sequence). The CDR3 extends over 13 amino acids. CDR3 residues: CSAPTGPADTQYF. The CDR3 DNA is TGCAGTGCTCCCACAGGGCCCGCAGATACGCAGTATTTT.

A note on this clone: Being one base from a much bigger clone, this may be a read error. The V and J genes are TRBV7-7 and TRBJ2-3; D is unresolved. Germline-derived CDR1 and CDR2 are SSHAT and FNYEAQ (reference sequence). The CDR3 covers 13 residues. The CDR3: CASSQTMTDTQYF. The DNA of the CDR3 is TGTGCTAGCAGCCAAACGATGACAGATACGCAGTATTTT.

Many counts were recorded for this clone. The chain recombines TRBV27 with TRBJ1-1; D call uncertain. Trimming removed 4 bases at V and 7 bases at J, with 10 bases between. Germline CDR1 and CDR2: MNHEY and SMNVEV (reference sequence). This CDR3 spans 12 amino acids. CDR3 region: CASSSPRSEAFF. CDR3 DNA: TGTGCCAGCAGTTCCCCCCGGAGTGAAGCTTTCTTT.

Turning to this clone: A much larger clone is a single base away; this may be a read error. The same CDR3 arises from other DNA sequences in this sample as well. The chain carries TRBV7-9 and TRBJ1-2; D is unresolved. V was clipped by 0 bases and J by 5 bases, with 4 bases between them. Germline CDR1 reads SEHNR; CDR2 reads FQNEAQ (reference sequence). The CDR3 spans 12 residues. The CDR3, as DNA: TGTGCCAGCAGCTTAGCAGGTTATGGCTACACCTTC. Its translation is CASSLAGYGYTF.

This clone was seen repeatedly, ten times or more. This sample also contains other DNA sequences that code for the same CDR3. The J gene is TRBJ2-6, the V gene TRBV10-3; 9 positions agree with TRBD1. J was trimmed by 4 bases and V by 10 bases; bases with no gene match: 8. The CDR3 totals 15 residues. Germline loops: CDR1 ENHRY, CDR2 SYGVKD. CDR3 coding DNA: TGTGCCACTGACCGGACAGGGGCCGGGGCCAACGTCCTGACTTTC. This sequence encodes CATDRTGAGANVLTF.

This clone was recorded at least ten times. The gene calls are TRBV24-1 and TRBJ1-2, with D hard to call. With 0 bases removed from V and 9 bases from J, the gap between germline ends came to 7 bases. The germline CDR1 and CDR2 sequences are KGHDR and SFDVKD. The CDR3 spans 12 residues. As DNA, the CDR3 is TGTGCCACCAGTGATTTGGGTAGTAGCTACACCTTC. It yields the protein CATSDLGSSYTF.

This clone was found many times. V is TRBV5-1 and J is TRBJ1-1; D gene unclear. V was trimmed by 0 bases and J by 3 bases, leaving 9 bases between them. The CDR3 covers 14 residues. Germline CDR1 reads SGHRS; CDR2 reads YFSETQ. The CDR3: CASSLDMRYTEAFF. In DNA form, the CDR3 reads TGCGCCAGCAGCTTGGACATGCGGTACACTGAAGCTTTCTTT.

This clone showed up many times. The chain recombines TRBV19 with TRBJ2-2, with D hard to call. Germline V gene lookup returns CDR1 LNHDA and CDR2 SQIVND (reference sequence). V was cut by 5 bases and J by 6 bases, with 13 bases left in between. The CDR3 runs 14 residues. CDR3 residues: CASSFELVAGELFF. CDR3 sequence (DNA): TGTGCCAGTAGTTTCGAACTTGTGGCCGGGGAGCTGTTTTTT.

Comments on this clone: Since no conserved phenylalanine or tryptophan closes the CDR3, a read error is the likely cause. The chain joins TRBV25-1 to TRBJ2-7; D unresolved. Germline V gene sequence: CDR1 MGHDK, CDR2 SYGVNS. The length of the CDR3 is 15 residues. The CDR3: CARSEFGGGSYEQYL. The CDR3 DNA reads TGTGCCAGAAGTGAATTTGGCGGCGGCTCCTACGAGCAGTACTTA.

For this clone: Its ends do not fully match the called genes, so a read error is possible. The chain employs TRBV11-2 and TRBJ2-1; D is undetermined. There are 15 residues in the CDR3. CDR1 SGHAT and CDR2 FQNNGV come from the germline V gene. For the CDR3, the DNA is TGTGCCAACAGCCCCCTTAGTGGCCCCTACAATGAGCAGTTCTTC. It encodes CANSPLSGPYNEQFF.

This clone was detected ten times or more. The chain links TRBV24-1 to TRBJ2-1; D is possibly TRBD1 or TRBD2 (5 bases each). There are 16 residues in the CDR3. Germline CDR1 reads KGHDR; CDR2 reads SFDVKD. Trimming pared 1 base from V and 6 bases from J, leaving 15 bases between. The CDR3 is CATSDFLGGAGNEQFF. The CDR3 DNA sequence: TGTGCCACCAGTGATTTCCTCGGTGGGGCGGGCAATGAGCAGTTCTTC.